This entry features one T cell receptor beta chain sequence. V was shortened by 0 bases and J by 10 bases, with 16 bases between the two germline ends. The CDR3 is 14 residues long. In germline, CDR1 is SGHRS, CDR2 YFSETQ. Assay: immunoSEQ multiplex PCR; the TCRdb copy retains only in-frame clones and omits some. The sample includes just over 650,000 clones, about 90% of them seen just once. This entry belongs to a study of blood T cell repertoires in COVID-19. Overall study: The samples span acute and convalescent COVID-19 from the United States, Italy and Spain.

Sequences were obtained from peripheral blood. V and J are TRBV5-1 and TRBJ1-1; perhaps TRBD1 as D (5 bases). The origin of this receptor is a woman aged 18-35 years with acute or convalescent COVID-19. CDR3 bases: TGCGCCAGCAGCTTGGGTGAATCGCCGGGGGGAGCTTTCTTT. Protein: CASSLGESPGGAFF.